This entry is about one T cell receptor (beta chain). Vbeta (60) and Jbeta (13) primers were used in the PCR. Only in-frame clones appear in the TCRdb table, and some are missing; sequencing was by immunoSEQ multiplex PCR. This sample's clone table lists some 200,000 clones. These data come from a study of cytomegalovirus exposure and HLA in healthy donors. The donors were healthy bone marrow donors. V was trimmed by 1 base and J by 2 bases, leaving 6 bases between them. There are 13 residues in the CDR3. The germline V gene encodes CDR1 SGHVS and CDR2 FNYEAQ. This chain joins TRBV7-6 and TRBJ2-7; D is unclear. The receptor was isolated from a woman aged 18-29 years in good health and CMV-seropositive. Material for sequencing was PBMCs. In nucleotides, the CDR3 is TGTGCCAGCAGCTTAGAATCGGCCTACGAGCAGTACTTC. Its protein is CASSLESAYEQYF.